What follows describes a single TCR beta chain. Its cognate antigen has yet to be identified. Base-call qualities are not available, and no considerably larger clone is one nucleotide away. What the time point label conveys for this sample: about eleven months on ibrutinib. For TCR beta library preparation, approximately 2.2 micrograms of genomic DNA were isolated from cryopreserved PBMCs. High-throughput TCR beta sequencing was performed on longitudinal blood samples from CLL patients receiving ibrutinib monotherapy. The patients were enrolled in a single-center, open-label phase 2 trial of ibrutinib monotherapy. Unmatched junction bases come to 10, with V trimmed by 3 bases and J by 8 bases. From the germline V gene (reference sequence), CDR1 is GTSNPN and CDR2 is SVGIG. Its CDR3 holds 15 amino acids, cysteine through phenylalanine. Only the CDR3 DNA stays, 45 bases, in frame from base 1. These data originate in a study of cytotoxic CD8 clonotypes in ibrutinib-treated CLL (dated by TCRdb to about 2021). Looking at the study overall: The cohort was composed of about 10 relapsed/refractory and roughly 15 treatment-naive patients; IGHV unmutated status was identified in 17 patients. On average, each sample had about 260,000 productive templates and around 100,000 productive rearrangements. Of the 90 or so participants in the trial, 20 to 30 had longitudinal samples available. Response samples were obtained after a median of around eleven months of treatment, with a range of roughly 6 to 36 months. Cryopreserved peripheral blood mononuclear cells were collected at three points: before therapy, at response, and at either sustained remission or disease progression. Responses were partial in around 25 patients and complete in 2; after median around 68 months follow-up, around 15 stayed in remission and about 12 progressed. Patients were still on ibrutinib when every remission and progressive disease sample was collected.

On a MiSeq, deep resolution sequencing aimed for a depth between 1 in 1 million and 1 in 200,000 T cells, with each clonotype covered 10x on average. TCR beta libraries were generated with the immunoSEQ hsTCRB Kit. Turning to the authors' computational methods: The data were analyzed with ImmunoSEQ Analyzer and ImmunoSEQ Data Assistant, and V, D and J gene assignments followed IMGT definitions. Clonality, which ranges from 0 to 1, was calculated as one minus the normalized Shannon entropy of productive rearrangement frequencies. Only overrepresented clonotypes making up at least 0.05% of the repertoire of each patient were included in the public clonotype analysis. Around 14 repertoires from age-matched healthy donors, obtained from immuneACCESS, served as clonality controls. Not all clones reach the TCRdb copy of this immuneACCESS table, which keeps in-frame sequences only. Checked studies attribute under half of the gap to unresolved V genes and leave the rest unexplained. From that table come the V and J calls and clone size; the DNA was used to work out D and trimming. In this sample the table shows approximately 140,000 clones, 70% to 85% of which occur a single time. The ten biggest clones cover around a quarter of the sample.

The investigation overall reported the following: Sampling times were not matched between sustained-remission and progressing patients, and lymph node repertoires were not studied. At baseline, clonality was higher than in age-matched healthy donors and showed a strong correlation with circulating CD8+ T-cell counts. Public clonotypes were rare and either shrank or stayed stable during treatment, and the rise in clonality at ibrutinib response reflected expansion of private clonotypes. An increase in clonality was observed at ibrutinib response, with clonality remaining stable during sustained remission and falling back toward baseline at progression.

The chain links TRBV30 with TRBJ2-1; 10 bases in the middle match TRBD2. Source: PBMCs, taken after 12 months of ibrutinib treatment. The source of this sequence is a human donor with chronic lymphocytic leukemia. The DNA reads TGTGCCTGGAGGTCGGTACTAGCGGGACTTCATGAGCAGTTCTTC. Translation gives CAWRSVLAGLHEQFF.